This record concerns one T cell receptor (beta chain) sequence. Its antigen is still unknown. This sample is part of a study of T-cell reconstitution after alpha-beta-depleted transplantation in children. Overall study results and limits: Day-60 TCRbeta diversity that was high in some patients was derived from surviving recipient T cells and thymic progenitors. Two months or so post-transplant, alpha-beta T cells reportedly derived from several hundred expanded graft clones. By one year post-transplant, T-cell counts and diversity largely arose from T cells that were newly produced.

Germline assignment: CDR1 SEHNR and CDR2 FQNEAQ (reference sequence). J gave up 9 bases and V 8 bases, and 14 bases lay outside the gene matches. The CDR3 is 15 residues long. A library of TCRbeta sequences, prepared with unique molecular identifiers, was generated. One entry per CDR3 protein, called by TCRdb with MiXCR from the PCR reads. Of hundreds of thousands of distinct CDR3 sequences in the sample, about 17% were seen once. The clonotype comes from a boy younger than two who had a stem cell transplant for Wiskott-Aldrich syndrome, so the T cells may come from the graft donor. The rearrangement uses TRBV7-9 and TRBJ2-1; TRBD1 matches at 9 bases. The source material was PBMCs, mostly from graft donor cells, sampled 360 days after TCRalphabeta/CD19-depleted stem cell transplant. The CDR3 DNA is TGTGCCAGCCGCGAGCATCGGACAGGGGCGTCTGAGCAGTTCTTC. Translated: CASREHRTGASEQFF.